There are many counts of the clone carrying this T cell receptor beta chain. V lost 0 bases to trimming and J lost 6 bases, with 15 bases between them. The CDR3 has 15 amino acids. Germline V lookup: CDR1 MNHEY, CDR2 SVGAGI. TCRbeta library preparation incorporated unique molecular identifiers. TCRdb used MiXCR to reprocess the PCR reads, holding one entry per CDR3 protein. The sample contains 200,000 to 250,000 distinct CDR3 sequences, 7.5% to 10% of which appear only once. The sample is drawn from a study of T-cell reconstitution after alpha-beta-depleted transplantation in children. This receptor was taken from a human donor who donated a stem cell graft to a child with SCID. V usage is TRBV6-5 and J usage is TRBJ2-7; D is uncertain. Sequencing was performed on PBMCs from the stem cell graft donor, taken from the stem cell graft. CDR3 in DNA: TGTGCCAGCAGTTACTCTGTGGTGTCGCAGCTCGAGCAGTACTTC. Protein sequence: CASSYSVVSQLEQYF.